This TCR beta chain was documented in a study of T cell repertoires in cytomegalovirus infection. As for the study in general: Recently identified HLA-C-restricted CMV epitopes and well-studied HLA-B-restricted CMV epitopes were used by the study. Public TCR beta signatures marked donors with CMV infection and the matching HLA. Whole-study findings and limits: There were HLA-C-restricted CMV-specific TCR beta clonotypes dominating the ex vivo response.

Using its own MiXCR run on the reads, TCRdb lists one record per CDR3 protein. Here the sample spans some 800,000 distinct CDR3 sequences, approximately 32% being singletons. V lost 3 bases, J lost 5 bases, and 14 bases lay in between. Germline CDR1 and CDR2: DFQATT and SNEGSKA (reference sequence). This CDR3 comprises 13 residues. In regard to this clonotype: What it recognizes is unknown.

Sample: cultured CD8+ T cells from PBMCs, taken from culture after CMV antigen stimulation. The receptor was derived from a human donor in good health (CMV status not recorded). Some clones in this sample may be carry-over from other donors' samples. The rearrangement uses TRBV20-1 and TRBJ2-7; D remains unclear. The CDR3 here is CSASWYQWDEQYF. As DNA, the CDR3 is TGCAGTGCTAGTTGGTACCAGTGGGACGAGCAGTACTTC.